This T cell receptor beta chain was obtained from a study of blood T cell repertoires in COVID-19. Looking at the study overall: Both acute and convalescent COVID-19 samples were obtained from the United States, Italy and Spain. Sources were T cells, B-cell-depleted T cells, or PBMCs; the material itself was cDNA or gDNA.

Trimming at V came to 0 bases and at J to 3 bases, leaving 1 base not matched to a gene. Germline values: CDR1 MGHRA, CDR2 YSYEKL. The CDR3 sequence is 14 residues long. As handled by the study authors: Amplification from reference gene primers served as the basis for estimated nucleated cell counts. The table came from immunoSEQ multiplex PCR; TCRdb's copy has only in-frame clones and leaves some out. The V and J calls and clone size were taken over from that table, and D and trimming were inferred from the DNA. The sample carries more than 25,000 clones, 83% recorded once. This clone showed up just once.

This rearrangement joins TRBV4-1 to TRBJ2-5; TRBD2 matches 7 bases. This clonotype originated in a man aged 70 or older with active COVID-19. Sequencing input: peripheral blood. The CDR3 protein is CASSQEGGEETQYF. CDR3 nucleotides: TGCGCCAGCAGCCAAGAGGGAGGGGAAGAGACCCAGTACTTC.